A selection of T cell receptor beta chains follows, all from one sample in a study of vaccination and CD4 T cells after COVID-19. TCRdb used MiXCR to reprocess the PCR reads, holding one entry per CDR3 protein. The sample lists just under 20,000 distinct CDR3 sequences, around 40% occurring once. These receptors have no identified antigens. Specimen: CD4+ T cells from blood, cultured in vitro, collected before SARS-CoV-2 vaccination. The receptors here all came from a human donor who received a COVID-19 vaccine. CDR3s include the opening cysteine and the closing phenylalanine or tryptophan. D genes are given only for firm matches. A row's size may be missing; if present it is once, few, many or a size class.

>.|TRBJ1-5|TRBV12-3/TRBV12-4|few
TGTGCCAGCAGGTACCGGGACACCAATCAGCCCCAGCATTTT
CASRYRDTNQPQHF
>TRBD2|TRBJ2-3|TRBV12-3/TRBV12-4|.
TGTGCCAGCAGCCGCACTAGCGGGGGGGCTAGGATCGATACGCAGTATTTT
CASSRTSGGARIDTQYF
>TRBD2|TRBJ2-1|TRBV11-1|once
TGTGCCAGCAGCGCCTCACTAGCGTCGGGTCAGTTCTTC
CASSASLASGQFF
>.|TRBJ2-2|TRBV19|few
TGTGCCAGTAGTCAACGCATCGCCGCGAACACCGGGGAGCTGTTTTTT
CASSQRIAANTGELFF
>TRBD1|TRBJ1-4|TRBV19|few
TGTGCCAGTAAGAGGGGACAGGGTATGGAAAAACTGTTTTTT
CASKRGQGMEKLFF
>.|TRBJ2-1|TRBV30|.
TGTGCCGTACTCCCAGGGATTTCCTACAATGAGCAGTTCTTC
CAVLPGISYNEQFF
>TRBD1|TRBJ2-1|TRBV10-1|.
TGCGCCAGCAGTGATACGGGACAGGGGGCCCACAATGAGCAGTTCTTC
CASSDTGQGAHNEQFF
>TRBD2|TRBJ2-5|TRBV5-6|.
TGTGCCAGCAGCCAACTAGCGGGGACCCAGTACTTC
CASSQLAGTQYF
>TRBD1|TRBJ2-5|TRBV20-1|few
TGCAGTGCAAGGACAGGGGGCGGGAAAGAGACCCAGTACTTC
CSARTGGGKETQYF
>.|TRBJ1-2|TRBV30|.
TGTGCCTCTGGCCACGATCGGGGGTATGGCTACACCTTC
CASGHDRGYGYTF
>TRBD1|TRBJ2-7|TRBV6-1|.
TGTGCCAGCAGTGAAGGAGGGATCGGTACAGGGGGAGCGAGGGAGCAGTACTTC
CASSEGGIGTGGAREQYF
>.|TRBJ2-3|TRBV20-1|few
TGCAGTGTCGACCGGACAGAGATCACAGATACGCAGTATTTT
CSVDRTEITDTQYF
>.|TRBJ2-7|TRBV6-1|few
TGTGCCAGCAGTGTGGCGAGGACCCACTCCTACGAGCAGTACTTC
CASSVARTHSYEQYF
>.|TRBJ1-1|TRBV6-1|.
TGTGCCAGCAGCGATAGCGGGGACACTGAAGCTTTCTTT
CASSDSGDTEAFF
>.|TRBJ2-1|TRBV20-1|few
TGCAGTGCTAGAGATTGGGGTAGCGGCCAGTACAATGAGCAGTTCTTC
CSARDWGSGQYNEQFF
>.|TRBJ1-2|TRBV20-1|.
TGCAGTGCCCAAAGCCGGGAGACTTATGGCTACACCTTC
CSAQSRETYGYTF
>TRBD1|TRBJ1-4|TRBV6-5|.
TGTGCCAGCAGTTTGAACAGGGGGGCTAATGAAAAACTGTTTTTT
CASSLNRGANEKLFF
>.|TRBJ2-3|TRBV19|.
TGTGCCAGCCCTAGCACAGATACGCAGTATTTT
CASPSTDTQYF
>.|TRBJ2-3|TRBV30|.
TGTGCCTGGAGTGTAGGAGGTGGCACAGATACGCAGTATTTT
CAWSVGGGTDTQYF
>TRBD1|TRBJ1-6|TRBV6-1|few
TGTGCCAGCAGTAACAGGGGTCGGGGATCACCCCTCCACTTT
CASSNRGRGSPLHF
>TRBD1|TRBJ1-6|TRBV6-1|.
TGTGCCAGCAAAGACGGGGGACAGTCCTATAATTCACCCCTCCACTTT
CASKDGGQSYNSPLHF
>.|TRBJ1-1|TRBV12-3/TRBV12-4|.
TGTGCCAGCAGTTCCGTGCGGGGGGACACTGAAGCTTTCTTT
CASSSVRGDTEAFF
>.|TRBJ1-5|TRBV12-5|.
TGTGCTAGTGGTTTAAGTGTAGTGGGTCAGCCCCAGCATTTT
CASGLSVVGQPQHF
>TRBD2|TRBJ2-7|TRBV7-3|.
TGTGCCAGCAGCACCGGGGGGGCCTACGAGCAGTACTTC
CASSTGGAYEQYF
>TRBD1|TRBJ2-5|TRBV6-1|.
TGTGCCAGCCAGCTAGGGACAGGTGCTTCCCAAGAGACCCAGTACTTC
CASQLGTGASQETQYF
>.|TRBJ1-1|TRBV2|few
TGTGCCAGCAGTGTATTAAGGGGGGGGACTGAAGCTTTCTTT
CASSVLRGGTEAFF
>TRBD2|TRBJ2-3|TRBV24-1|.
TGTGCCCCCACGGGCGGGGGGCGCACAGATACGCAGTATTTT
CAPTGGGRTDTQYF
>.|TRBJ1-2|TRBV20-1|.
TGCAGTGCTAGCGGCCCAGGGGGCTACACCTTC
CSASGPGGYTF
>.|TRBJ2-7|TRBV6-1|.
TGTGCCAGCAGGCTCAGGGTTTACGACTCCTACGAGCAGTACTTC
CASRLRVYDSYEQYF
>.|TRBJ1-2|TRBV6-5|few
TGTGCCAGCAGTTACCCTGACAGTGATTATGGCTACACCTTC
CASSYPDSDYGYTF
>.|TRBJ2-5|TRBV6-1|few
TGTGCCAGCAGAGCCAGGGTAACGGAGACCCAGTACTTC
CASRARVTETQYF
>TRBD2|TRBJ2-7|TRBV6-1|.
TGTGCCAGCAGGGGCGGGACTAGCGGCTACGAGCAGTACTTC
CASRGGTSGYEQYF
>TRBD1|TRBJ2-4|TRBV28|.
TGTGCCAGCAGTTTTTCAGGGGGTTGGGCAATGGGCAAAAACATTCAGTACTTC
CASSFSGGWAMGKNIQYF
>.|TRBJ1-5|TRBV27|.
TGTGCCAGCAGTTTCCACCTCCCCGGGGCTGGCAATCAGCCCCAGCATTTT
CASSFHLPGAGNQPQHF
>.|TRBJ1-4|TRBV27|once
TGTGCCAGCAGTTTGTCCTCGAGGGGCTCGGCAACTAATGAAAAACTGTTTTTT
CASSLSSRGSATNEKLFF
>.|TRBJ1-6|TRBV7-9|.
TGTGCCAGCAGCTTAGGGGGCGGGGGTAGTTCACCCCTCCACTTT
CASSLGGGGSSPLHF
>TRBD1|TRBJ2-7|TRBV30|few
TGTGCCTGGAACGCGGACAGGGGGCCGTACGAGCAGTACTTC
CAWNADRGPYEQYF